These 2 T cell receptor beta chains originate from one sample sequenced in a study of PD-1 blockade in classical Hodgkin lymphoma. Time point of the sample: newly diagnosed, previously untreated cHL patient sample. Profiled with immunoSEQ multiplex PCR; TCRdb holds only in-frame clones, not every one. The sample has around 26,000 clones; over 85% are singletons. Sample: peripheral blood mononuclear cells (PBMCs). These receptor sequences come from a human donor with classical Hodgkin lymphoma.

The chain couples TRBV18 to TRBJ2-1; 8 bases agree with TRBD1. The CDR3 is 15 amino acids. CDR1 and CDR2 from the germline V gene are KGHSH and LQKENI. V was pared by 3 bases and J by 3 bases, with 4 bases of the junction left unmatched. This CDR3 is CASSPGQARYNEQFF. CDR3 sequence (DNA): TGTGCCAGCTCACCGGGACAGGCCCGCTACAATGAGCAGTTCTTC.

DNA for the CDR3: TGTGCCAGCAGTCCCGGGAGTAATGAGCAGTTCTTC. Encoded protein: CASSPGSNEQFF. The rearrangement joins TRBV6-9 to TRBJ2-1; D is possibly TRBD2 (6 bases). There are 12 residues in the CDR3. V lost 5 bases, J lost 7 bases, and 9 bases lay in between. In germline, CDR1 is MNHGY, CDR2 SVAAGI.